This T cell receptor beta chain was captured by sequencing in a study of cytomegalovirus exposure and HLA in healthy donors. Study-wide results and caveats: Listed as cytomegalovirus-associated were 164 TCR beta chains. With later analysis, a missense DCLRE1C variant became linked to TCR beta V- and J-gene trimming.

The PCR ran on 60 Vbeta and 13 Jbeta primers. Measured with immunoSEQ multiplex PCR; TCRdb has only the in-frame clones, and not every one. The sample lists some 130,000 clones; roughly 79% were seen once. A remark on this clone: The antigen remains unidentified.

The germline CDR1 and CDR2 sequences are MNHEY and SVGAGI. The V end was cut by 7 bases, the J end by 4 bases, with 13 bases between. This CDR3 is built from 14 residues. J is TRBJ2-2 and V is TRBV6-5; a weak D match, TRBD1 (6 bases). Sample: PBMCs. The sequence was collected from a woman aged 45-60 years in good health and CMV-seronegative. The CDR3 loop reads CASTRTVSTGELFF. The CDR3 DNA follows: TGTGCCAGCACCAGGACAGTCTCCACCGGGGAGCTGTTTTTT.